Following are 18 T cell receptor beta chains from one sample sequenced in a study of shared clonotypes between healthy human individuals. The assay was immunoSEQ multiplex PCR, and TCRdb's table has in-frame clones only and misses some. The sample holds some 470,000 clones, 70% to 80% seen once. Sequenced material: PBMCs. The source is a woman aged 40 to 49 in good health. Some clones in this sample may be carry-over from other donors' samples.

CDR3 DNA sequence: TGTGCCAGCAACCGGGGCAATAGCAATCAGCCCCAGCATTTT. Protein sequence: CASNRGNSNQPQHF. V usage is TRBV6-6 and J usage is TRBJ1-5, with D possibly TRBD1 on 5 matching bases. The germline V gene encodes CDR1 MNHNY and CDR2 SVGAGI (reference sequence). The CDR3 is 14 residues long. The germline V and J ends were trimmed by 7 bases and 0 bases, with 10 bases remaining between them.

V gene TRBV9 combines with J gene TRBJ1-2; the D gene is possibly TRBD1 (6 bases). The germline V and J ends were trimmed by 2 bases and 3 bases, with 11 bases remaining between them. CDR1 SGDLS and CDR2 YYNGEE come from the germline V gene. The CDR3 sequence is 14 residues long. This chain's CDR3 is CASSVRDNYYGYTF. CDR3 DNA sequence: TGTGCCAGCAGCGTCCGGGACAACTACTATGGCTACACCTTC.

This clone was seen a few times. V gene TRBV6-6 combines with J gene TRBJ2-5; the match to TRBD1 covers 8 bases. With V trimmed by 10 bases and J by 5 bases, 9 bases remained unmatched. This CDR3 comprises 13 residues. Per germline, CDR1 MNHNY and CDR2 SVGAGI (reference sequence). CDR3 nucleotides: TGTGCCACGCAAACAGGGGGGAGGGAGACCCAGTACTTC. It encodes CATQTGGRETQYF.

The V call is TRBV9, the J call TRBJ2-2, with a possible D match to TRBD2 (6 bases). This CDR3 contains 12 residues. The ends were cut back, 3 bases at V and 9 bases at J, with 9 bases in the middle. Germline V gene data show CDR1 as SGDLS and CDR2 as YYNGEE. The CDR3 DNA reads TGTGCCAGCAGCGCGGGACTCAGGGAGCTGTTTTTT. Protein product: CASSAGLRELFF.

This clone was found once. The rearrangement uses TRBV19 and TRBJ2-7; 14 bases are a match to TRBD2. The CDR3 is 19 amino acids. From germline, CDR1 is LNHDA and CDR2 SQIVND (reference sequence). With 4 bases clipped from V and 0 bases from J, the junction kept 11 bases outside the gene matches. CDR3: CASSKGGLAGGASSYEQYF. CDR3 in DNA: TGTGCCAGTAGTAAAGGTGGACTAGCGGGAGGTGCGAGCTCCTACGAGCAGTACTTC. Filled out from reference TRBV19 and TRBJ2-7, the complete variable domain reads DGGITQSPKYLFRKEGQNVTLSCEQNLNHDAMYWYRQDPGQGLRLIYYSQIVNDFQKGDIAEGYSVSREKKESFPLTVTSAQKNPTAFYLCASSKGGLAGGASSYEQYFGPGTRLTVT.

This clone was detected many times. J is TRBJ2-7 and V is TRBV6-6, with 9 bases that match TRBD1. J gave up 3 bases and V 6 bases, and 6 bases lay outside the gene matches. Germline V CDR1 and CDR2: MNHNY, SVGAGI (reference sequence). This CDR3 is 14 amino acids long. CDR3 nucleotide sequence: TGTGCCAGCAGGCCCGGGACAGGGTTCTACGAGCAGTACTTC. The encoded protein is CASRPGTGFYEQYF.

This sequence joins TRBV19 and TRBJ1-2; 11 positions agree with TRBD1. J gave up 4 bases and V 5 bases, and 6 bases lay outside the gene matches. This CDR3 has 15 residues. The germline CDR1 and CDR2 sequences are LNHDA and SQIVND (reference sequence). As DNA, the CDR3 is TGTGCCAGTAGTGCGCCCGGGACAGGGGGCTATGGCTACACCTTC. Protein sequence: CASSAPGTGGYGYTF.

The chain joins TRBV5-1 to TRBJ1-2; D uncertain. The CDR3 has 14 residues. V lost 0 bases and J lost 2, with 8 bases in between. The germline CDR1 and CDR2 sequences are SGHRS and YFSETQ. The chain's CDR3 is CASSLDLRNYGYTF. The CDR3 coding sequence is TGCGCCAGCAGCTTGGATCTCAGAAACTATGGCTACACCTTC. Filled out from reference TRBV5-1 and TRBJ1-2, the complete variable domain reads KAGVTQTPRYLIKTRGQQVTLSCSPISGHRSVSWYQQTPGQGLQFLFEYFSETQRNKGNFPGRFSGRQFSNSRSEMNVSTLELGDSALYLCASSLDLRNYGYTFGSGTRLTVV.

This clone has a count of ten or more. The DNA of the CDR3 is TGTGCCAGCAGCCAAGATCTCGCTAGCGAGAGGTACGAGCAGTACTTC. Its protein is CASSQDLASERYEQYF. The chain employs TRBV14 and TRBJ2-7; D perhaps matches TRBD2 (6 bases). This CDR3 contains 16 residues. Germline assignment: CDR1 SGHDN and CDR2 FVKESK. Deletions cut 0 bases from V and 4 bases from J, with 16 bases between.

This clone has only one observation. Being one base from a much bigger clone, this may be a read error. The same CDR3 can be traced to other DNA sequences in this sample. The chain links TRBV7-3 to TRBJ2-3; maybe TRBD2 (6 bases). CDR1 SGHTA and CDR2 FQGTGA come from the germline V gene. The V and J ends lost 5 bases and 0 bases respectively, with 9 bases between them. This CDR3 has 14 amino acids. CDR3 sequence reads: CASSPGTSTDTQYF. CDR3 coding DNA: TGTGCCAGCAGCCCCGGGACTAGCACAGATACGCAGTATTTT.

This chain connects TRBV6-6 to TRBJ2-7, with TRBD1 matching over 8 bases. V shed 2 bases, J shed 4 bases, and the junction held 7 bases outside the gene matches. CDR3 size: 15 residues. Per the germline V gene, CDR1 is MNHNY and CDR2 is SVGAGI (reference sequence). The CDR3 region is CASSYGRDRPYEQYF. The CDR3 DNA reads as TGTGCCAGCAGTTACGGCCGGGACAGGCCATACGAGCAGTACTTC.

This sequence joins TRBV27 and TRBJ2-7; 8 bases are a match to TRBD2. Per germline, CDR1 MNHEY and CDR2 SMNVEV (reference sequence). V shed 10 bases, J shed 2 bases, and the junction held 7 bases outside the gene matches. The CDR3 contains 13 residues. The CDR3 spells CATPAGAPYEQYF. The CDR3 nucleotides read TGTGCCACCCCAGCGGGGGCCCCCTACGAGCAGTACTTC.

A single count supports this clone. This chain joins TRBV5-1 and TRBJ2-5; TRBD1 matches at 7 bases. Per the germline V gene, CDR1 is SGHRS and CDR2 is YFSETQ. The V and J ends lost 0 bases and 4 bases, in that order; junction bases with no gene match: 3. CDR3 length equals 14 residues. The DNA of the CDR3 is TGCGCCAGCAGCTTGGAGGGGGCCGGAGAGACCCAGTACTTC. It encodes CASSLEGAGETQYF.

This clone occurred once. The rearrangement links TRBV5-1 to TRBJ1-1; D gene unclear. With 5 bases removed from V and 1 base from J, the gap between germline ends came to 9 bases. CDR1 is SGHRS and CDR2 is YFSETQ in the germline V gene. This CDR3 region has 13 residues. The chain's CDR3 is CASRLSTNTEAFF. The CDR3 DNA is TGCGCCAGCAGGCTAAGCACGAACACTGAAGCTTTCTTT.

The chain recombines TRBV7-9 with TRBJ2-4; D remains ambiguous. Per germline, CDR1 SEHNR and CDR2 FQNEAQ (reference sequence). V shed 5 bases and J shed 1 base, with 18 bases lying between them. There are 17 residues in the CDR3. The chain's CDR3 is CASSLTADPLAKNIQYF. CDR3 DNA sequence: TGTGCCAGCAGCCTTACGGCCGACCCGCTGGCCAAAAACATTCAGTACTTC.

Turning to this clone: Distinct nucleotide sequences in the sample also encode this CDR3. The chain has TRBV28 and TRBJ1-5; 7 nucleotides agree with TRBD1. This CDR3 has 16 amino acids. V lost 4 bases and J lost 2; bases outside the gene matches: 8. In germline, CDR1 is MDHEN, CDR2 SYDVKM. The CDR3, as DNA: TGTGCCAGCAGTTACCGACAGGGAAGAGGCAATCAGCCCCAGCATTTT. It is translated as CASSYRQGRGNQPQHF. The full variable domain, rest sourced from reference TRBV28 and TRBJ1-5, is DVKVTQSSRYLVKRTGEKVFLECVQDMDHENMFWYRQDPGLGLRLIYFSYDVKMKEKGDIPEGYSVSREKKERFSLILESASTNQTSMYLCASSYRQGRGNQPQHFGDGTRLSIL.

The genes are TRBV5-6 and TRBJ2-5; D gene ambiguous. CDR1 SGHDT and CDR2 YYEEEE come from the germline V gene. CDR3 length: 13 residues. Trimming took off 2 bases at V and 4 bases at J, with 9 bases between the two ends. The CDR3 DNA reads as TGTGCCAGCAGCTTTGCCCGGAGAGAGACCCAGTACTTC. Translated, it gives CASSFARRETQYF.

Turning to this clone: A far more abundant clone sits one base away, making this likely a read error. The V and J genes are TRBV4-2 and TRBJ2-3, with unresolved D. CDR3 length: 12 amino acids. Germline lookup yields CDR1 LGHNA and CDR2 YNFKEQ. V was cut by 0 bases and J by 10 bases, with 8 bases left in between. CDR3 region: CASSQDQVAQYF. CDR3 DNA sequence: TGTGCCAGCAGCCAAGATCAAGTTGCGCAGTATTTT.